What follows are 28 T cell receptor beta chains derived from one specimen sequenced in a study. MiXCR was run by TCRdb on the 5' RACE reads, yielding one entry per CDR3 protein. Of about 57,000 distinct CDR3 sequences listed, approximately 26% were seen once; the top ten hold around 2%. Cells sorted as Tregs were CD4+, CD25+ and CD127-/low. The material sequenced was tumor-infiltrating Tregs sorted from the breast tumor. The receptors shown here come from a female donor with breast cancer.

Judged by abundance, this clonotype is medium-sized. The V call is TRBV7-2, the J call TRBJ1-6; D is ambiguous. CDR1 is SGHTA and CDR2 is FQGNSA in the germline V gene. There are 14 residues in the CDR3. V dropped 5 bases and J dropped 7 bases, with 12 bases sitting between them. CDR3 sequence: CASSPQLANSPLHF. For the CDR3, the DNA is TGTGCCAGCAGCCCACAGCTCGCGAATTCACCCCTCCACTTT.

This clonotype was picked up a small number of times. The gene calls are TRBV20-1 and TRBJ2-7; D possibly corresponds to TRBD1 (5 bases). The CDR3 spans 13 residues. The germline CDR1 and CDR2 sequences are DFQATT and SNEGSKA (reference sequence). The V and J ends lost 3 bases and 2 bases respectively, with 11 bases between them. The CDR3 nucleotides read TGCAGTGCTAGTCGGCCAGGGACCTACGAGCAGTACTTC. Amino acid sequence: CSASRPGTYEQYF.

Concerning this clonotype itself: One base away lies a much larger clone, so this may be a sequencing read error. The V gene is TRBV20-1, the J gene TRBJ1-4, with a tentative D call TRBD1 (5 bases). Germline V gives CDR1 DFQATT, CDR2 SNEGSKA (reference sequence). This CDR3 comprises 14 residues. The CDR3 is CGARDFATNEKLFF. CDR3 bases: TGCGGTGCCCGGGACTTCGCAACTAATGAAAAACTGTTTTTT.

The rearrangement joins TRBV12-3 or TRBV12-4 to TRBJ2-2, with D hard to call. Trimming took 3 bases from V and 0 from J, leaving 11 bases between them. This CDR3 spans 16 amino acids. CDR3: CASSLAEPSNTGELFF. The DNA of the CDR3 is TGTGCCAGCAGTTTGGCCGAGCCTTCGAACACCGGGGAGCTGTTTTTT.

The V gene is TRBV28, the J gene TRBJ1-2, with a weak D call TRBD1 (6 bases). This CDR3 has 14 amino acids. Germline V gene data show CDR1 as MDHEN and CDR2 as SYDVKM. The germline V and J ends were trimmed by 7 bases and 3 bases, with 15 bases remaining between them. CDR3 amino acids: CASTPGGADYGYTF. CDR3 in DNA: TGTGCCAGCACCCCGGGGGGGGCGGACTATGGCTACACCTTC.

V gene TRBV12-3 or TRBV12-4 combines with J gene TRBJ1-2; no reliable D call. The CDR3 has 15 residues. The V end lost 0 bases, the J end lost 8 bases, and 16 bases lay between the germline ends. The CDR3 reads CASSLAPVPTRGYTF. Here the CDR3 DNA reads TGTGCCAGCAGTTTAGCCCCGGTGCCAACGAGAGGCTACACCTTC.

This clonotype was counted between two and nine times. This chain uses TRBV18 with TRBJ2-3; possible D gene TRBD2, 7 bases. Germline-derived CDR1 and CDR2 are KGHSH and LQKENI. V was shortened by 0 bases and J by 2 bases, with 12 bases between the two germline ends. The length of the CDR3 is 16 residues. In DNA, the CDR3 is TGTGCCAGCTCACCACCCGGGGGGCACCACACAGATACGCAGTATTTT. Encoded protein: CASSPPGGHHTDTQYF.

This chain connects TRBV7-8 to TRBJ2-3; D might be TRBD2 (6 bases). Germline-derived CDR1 and CDR2 are SGHVS and FQNEAQ. Trimming left V 3 bases short and J 3 bases short, with 10 bases between. The length of the CDR3 is 14 residues. In DNA form, the CDR3 reads TGTGCCAGCAGCTTGGGCGGGGATACAGATACGCAGTATTTT. Its protein is CASSLGGDTDTQYF.

This clonotype was observed a few times. The chain joins TRBV27 to TRBJ1-2, with D perhaps TRBD1 (5 bases). The V gene's germline CDR1 is MNHEY and CDR2 SMNVEV (reference sequence). This CDR3 is 16 amino acids long. V lost 8 bases and J lost 0, with 19 bases in between. The CDR3 sequence: CASLPGRLFTNYGYTF. The CDR3 DNA reads TGTGCCAGCCTTCCGGGGCGGCTGTTTACTAACTATGGCTACACCTTC.

Only a few counts were recorded for this clonotype. The chain has TRBV6-6 and TRBJ1-1, with D perhaps matching TRBD1 (5 bases). Germline CDR1 reads MNHNY; CDR2 reads SVGAGI (reference sequence). V lost 7 bases and J lost 1, with 13 bases in between. The CDR3 spans 14 residues. DNA of the CDR3: TGTGCCAGCACCCTGGGACTCCCGAACACTGAAGCTTTCTTT. Translating it yields CASTLGLPNTEAFF.

In its sample, this clonotype was seen a few times. The V and J genes are TRBV6-6 and TRBJ2-3, with TRBD2 as a possible D gene (5 bases). CDR3 size: 12 residues. The V and J ends lost 6 bases and 5 bases respectively, with 9 bases between them. CDR1 and CDR2 from the germline V gene are MNHNY and SVGAGI (reference sequence). DNA of the CDR3: TGTGCCAGCAGCCTACTAGGAGATACGCAGTATTTT. Protein: CASSLLGDTQYF.

This clonotype showed up just a few times. Sequence at one end of the junction differs from germline and may be a read error. V gene TRBV30 combines with J gene TRBJ1-3; no clear D gene. The germline CDR1 and CDR2 sequences are GTSNPN and SVGIG (reference sequence). The CDR3 contains 16 residues. DNA for the CDR3: TGTGCCTGGAGTCTACCCGGTGCGACGGCTGGAAACACCATACATTTT. Translating gives CAWSLPGATAGNTIHF.

This clonotype showed up many times. The chain has TRBV6-5 and TRBJ2-7; no clear D. This CDR3 contains 13 residues. Germline lookup yields CDR1 MNHEY and CDR2 SVGAGI. The V gene lost 5 bases and the J gene lost 2 bases, with 10 bases spanning the gap. The CDR3 region has the DNA TGTGCCAGCAGTCTAGGACCAACCTACGAGCAGTACTTC. Protein: CASSLGPTYEQYF.

The chain has TRBV12-3 or TRBV12-4 and TRBJ1-2; no clear D gene. CDR3 length: 12 residues. The V and J ends lost 4 bases and 8 bases respectively, with 11 bases between them. As DNA, the CDR3 is TGTGCCAGCAGTTCCGCCGACGGAGGCTACACCTTC. Residues: CASSSADGGYTF.

Points on this clonotype: A read error is possible here, since a much larger clone lies one base away. The V and J genes are TRBV4-1 and TRBJ2-1; a possible D gene is TRBD1 (6 bases). CDR1 is MGHRA and CDR2 is YSYEKL in the germline V gene. CDR3 length: 14 amino acids. Trimming cost V 4 bases and J 6 bases, with 13 bases left between them. The CDR3: CASSRNRVSNEQFF. CDR3 nucleotides: TGCGCCAGCAGCCGTAACAGGGTGAGCAATGAGCAGTTCTTC.

This clonotype was observed many times. The gene calls are TRBV5-1 and TRBJ1-1; no reliable D call. The CDR3 length is 14 residues. V was pared by 0 bases and J by 4 bases, with 10 bases between. Germline CDR1 is SGHRS and CDR2 is YFSETQ. CDR3 sequence reads: CASSLGGGGTEAFF. The CDR3 region has the DNA TGCGCCAGCAGCTTGGGGGGTGGTGGCACTGAAGCTTTCTTT.

This clonotype was picked up a small number of times. V gene TRBV5-1 combines with J gene TRBJ2-2, with D possibly being TRBD1 (6 bases). The CDR3 length is 14 residues. Looked up from germline, CDR1 is SGHRS and CDR2 is YFSETQ. V lost 4 bases to trimming and J lost 6 bases, with 13 bases between them. The CDR3 loop reads CASSGRQVPGELFF. The DNA for the CDR3 is TGCGCCAGCAGCGGAAGACAGGTCCCCGGGGAGCTGTTTTTT.

This clonotype was seen more than once but under ten times. J is TRBJ1-2 and V is TRBV5-6; no reliable D call. V lost 4 bases, J lost 4 bases, and 14 bases lay in between. The CDR3 contains 14 residues. In germline, CDR1 is SGHDT, CDR2 YYEEEE. The CDR3 spells CASSLDRQVYGYTF. The DNA of the CDR3 is TGTGCCAGCAGCCTCGATCGGCAGGTCTATGGCTACACCTTC.

Ten or more counts support this clonotype. The chain joins TRBV4-1 to TRBJ1-1; weak D call: TRBD1 (5 bases). Germline V gene data show CDR1 as MGHRA and CDR2 as YSYEKL. V lost 1 base and J 3 bases, leaving 9 bases between the germline ends. The CDR3 is 14 amino acids. CDR3 DNA: TGCGCCAGCAGCCAAGCAGGGTTTGACACTGAAGCTTTCTTT. Amino acids: CASSQAGFDTEAFF.

The gene calls are TRBV25-1 and TRBJ1-1; 9 bases agree with TRBD1. CDR1 and CDR2 (germline): MGHDK, SYGVNS. V lost 5 bases, J lost 4 bases, and 11 bases stayed unmatched. CDR3 length: 16 residues. CDR3: CASSNQPGQGSTEAFF. CDR3 sequence (DNA): TGTGCCAGCAGTAACCAACCGGGACAGGGAAGCACTGAAGCTTTCTTT.

This clonotype came up many times. The rearrangement joins TRBV5-5 to TRBJ1-2; D unclear. The CDR3 is 14 amino acids. The V gene lost 0 bases and the J gene lost 0 bases, with 6 bases spanning the gap. Per the germline V gene, CDR1 is SGHKS and CDR2 is YYEKEE (reference sequence). CDR3: CASSLDGANYGYTF. The CDR3 nucleotides are TGTGCCAGCAGCTTGGATGGGGCTAACTATGGCTACACCTTC.

This clonotype was counted at least ten times. The rearrangement joins TRBV9 to TRBJ2-2, with D unresolved. The CDR3 contains 15 residues. V was shortened by 0 bases and J by 0 bases, with 6 bases between the two germline ends. In germline, CDR1 is SGDLS, CDR2 YYNGEE. The CDR3 nucleotides are TGTGCCAGCAGCGTAGCGGCAACGAACACCGGGGAGCTGTTTTTT. It translates to CASSVAATNTGELFF.

The CDR3 loop reads CSARTSGAAGELFF. CDR3 bases: TGCAGTGCTAGGACTAGCGGAGCAGCCGGGGAGCTGTTTTTT. The rearrangement uses TRBV20-1 and TRBJ2-2; 9 nucleotides match TRBD2. The CDR3 is 14 residues long. The V gene end was trimmed by 3 bases and the J gene end by 6 bases; junction bases not matched to a gene: 5. Looked up from germline, CDR1 is DFQATT and CDR2 is SNEGSKA (reference sequence).

V is TRBV3-1 and J is TRBJ2-1; D perhaps matches TRBD2 (6 bases). V was cut by 1 base and J by 2 bases, with 12 bases left in between. This CDR3 region has 16 residues. Germline V gives CDR1 LGHDT, CDR2 YNNKEL (reference sequence). The CDR3 DNA sequence: TGTGCCAGCAGCCAAGGAGGAATAGCGGCCTACAATGAGCAGTTCTTC. Its translation: CASSQGGIAAYNEQFF.

The chain has TRBV7-9 and TRBJ2-4, with TRBD1 matching over 8 bases. Germline CDR1 and CDR2: SEHNR and FQNEAQ (reference sequence). The CDR3 covers 13 residues. Losses at the gene ends were 7 bases for V and 11 bases for J; bases not matched to a gene: 10. In DNA, the CDR3 is TGTGCCAGCACCGACCGACAGGGGTTGGTTCAGTACTTC. Translating gives CASTDRQGLVQYF.

Points on this clonotype: A read error may account for a junction end that differs from germline. J is TRBJ2-3 and V is TRBV7-6; 11 bases match TRBD2. The CDR3 extends over 14 amino acids. Germline CDR1 reads SGHVS; CDR2 reads FNYEAQ. In DNA form, the CDR3 reads TGTACCAGCAGTTCCGGACTAGCGGGAGATACGCAGTATTTT. Protein product: CTSSSGLAGDTQYF.

V gene TRBV12-2 combines with J gene TRBJ1-6. TRBV12-2 is listed as a pseudogene. The CDR3 is 19 residues long. In nucleotides, the CDR3 is TGTGCAAGTCGCCGGGGAGAGTTTCAGTTCAGCTCCTATAATTCACCCCTCCACTTT. This gives the protein CASRRGEFQFSSYNSPLHF.

In the case of this clonotype: This could be a read error, since a much larger clone is one nucleotide away. This chain uses TRBV4-3 with TRBJ1-1; maybe TRBD1 (6 bases). CDR3 size: 14 residues. CDR1 and CDR2 (germline): LGHNA, YSLEER. The CDR3 DNA sequence: TGCACCAGCAGCCAAGATATAGGGGGCACTGAAGCTTTCTTT. Amino acid sequence: CTSSQDIGGTEAFF.